The present entry profiles one T cell receptor (beta chain) with its context. The record originates from a study of blood T cell repertoires in COVID-19. Turning to the study itself: The study drew acute and convalescent COVID-19 samples from the United States, Italy and Spain. Nucleic acid was either cDNA or gDNA, and it came from T cells, B-cell-depleted T cells, or PBMCs.

With 5 bases removed from V and 3 bases from J, the gap between germline ends came to 13 bases. The CDR3 runs to 15 residues. Germline V gene data show CDR1 as LGHDT and CDR2 as YNNKEL (reference sequence). Methods used by the authors: From reference gene primer amplification, estimates of nucleated cell counts were derived. TCRdb's copy holds only in-frame clones and misses some; the assay was immunoSEQ multiplex PCR. V and J calls and clone size are those listed in that table; D and trimming were worked out from the DNA. The sample contains about 270,000 clones, approximately 87% of which appear only once. Followed longitudinally, the Seattle patients had been enrolled during active infection.

The sequence was obtained from a woman aged 30 to 39 with COVID-19, enrolled during active disease. The chain has TRBV3-1 (or the pseudogene TRBV3-2) and TRBJ1-4; maybe TRBD1 (6 bases). The sequencing input was peripheral blood. The CDR3 loop reads CASSYVDSPNEKLFF. CDR3 in DNA: TGTGCCAGCAGCTATGTGGACAGTCCTAATGAAAAACTGTTTTTT.